One and the same sample provided the 17 T cell receptor beta chains below, sequenced in a study of cytomegalovirus exposure and HLA in healthy donors. 13 Jbeta primers and 60 Vbeta primers were used for the PCR. Clones were sequenced by immunoSEQ multiplex PCR, and TCRdb holds only the in-frame ones, with some missing. The table lists about 180,000 clones, over 70% of them singletons. The sequenced sample was PBMCs. The origin of the receptors is a man aged 18-30 years in good health and CMV-seronegative.

The rearrangement joins TRBV5-4 to TRBJ1-2; D might be TRBD1 (6 bases). V gave up 2 bases and J gave up 4 bases, with 12 bases separating them. Germline CDR1 is SGHNT and CDR2 is YYREEE (reference sequence). This CDR3 is 14 amino acids long. CDR3 nucleotide sequence: TGTGCCAGCAGCTTCGACAGGACGTCCTATGGCTACACCTTC. Amino acids: CASSFDRTSYGYTF.

This sequence joins TRBV7-9 and TRBJ2-2; 9 bases match TRBD1. Germline lookup yields CDR1 SEHNR and CDR2 FQNEAQ (reference sequence). The V segment lost 7 bases and the J segment 0 bases; nucleotides outside the gene matches: 6. CDR3 length: 16 amino acids. The CDR3 loop reads CASNLGTGPNTGELFF. The CDR3 region has the DNA TGTGCCAGCAACCTAGGGACAGGGCCGAACACCGGGGAGCTGTTTTTT.

The genes are TRBV6-5 and TRBJ2-1; 10 bases map to TRBD2. Germline lookup yields CDR1 MNHEY and CDR2 SVGAGI. With V trimmed by 5 bases and J by 9 bases, 1 base remained unmatched. CDR3 length equals 12 residues. CDR3 sequence reads: CASSRTSGEQFF. CDR3 coding DNA: TGTGCCAGCAGTCGGACTAGCGGTGAGCAGTTCTTC.

The chain recombines TRBV9 with TRBJ1-3; perhaps TRBD1 as D (6 bases). Looked up from germline, CDR1 is SGDLS and CDR2 is YYNGEE. This CDR3 has 19 amino acids. V was trimmed by 2 bases and J by 0 bases, leaving 21 bases between them. The CDR3 protein is CASSVYSGGLGSSGNTIYF. The CDR3 bases are TGTGCCAGCAGCGTCTACTCTGGGGGCTTAGGCTCCTCTGGAAACACCATATATTTT.

The chain employs TRBV7-3 and TRBJ2-3, with TRBD2 identical over 7 bases. V was clipped by 3 bases and J by 0 bases; unmatched bases: 3. CDR3 length: 15 residues. CDR1 and CDR2 from the germline V gene are SGHTA and FQGTGA. The CDR3 sequence: CASSFGGSSTDTQYF. DNA for the CDR3: TGTGCCAGCAGCTTCGGGGGGTCTAGCACAGATACGCAGTATTTT.

The chain uses TRBV2 and TRBJ1-2, with D possibly TRBD1 on 6 matching bases. This CDR3 comprises 15 residues. Looked up from germline, CDR1 is SNHLY and CDR2 is FYNNEI. Trimming took 5 bases from V and 7 from J, leaving 20 bases between them. This CDR3 is CASSNSRTASGGYTF. CDR3 DNA: TGTGCCAGCAGTAACTCTCGGACAGCCTCTGGTGGCTACACCTTC.

The gene calls are TRBV10-3 and TRBJ2-3, with 10 bases that match TRBD2. V lost 4 bases to trimming and J lost 4 bases; unmatched junction nucleotides: 8. Germline CDR1 reads ENHRY; CDR2 reads SYGVKD. This CDR3 contains 16 residues. The CDR3 here is CAISAASGSSADTQYF. Here the CDR3 DNA reads TGTGCCATCAGTGCTGCTAGCGGGAGCTCGGCAGATACGCAGTATTTT.

The V and J genes are TRBV27 and TRBJ1-1; weak D call: TRBD1 (5 bases). The CDR3 is made up of 14 amino acids. V dropped 6 bases and J dropped 2 bases, with 13 bases sitting between them. Germline V CDR1 and CDR2: MNHEY, SMNVEV (reference sequence). The DNA of the CDR3 is TGTGCCAGCAGGACGACAGCCGGAAACACTGAAGCTTTCTTT. Translating gives CASRTTAGNTEAFF.

The J gene is TRBJ2-3, the V gene TRBV10-1, with D perhaps TRBD2 (5 bases). With 3 bases removed from V and 0 bases from J, the gap between germline ends came to 13 bases. There are 16 residues in the CDR3. Germline V gene lookup returns CDR1 WNHNN and CDR2 SYGVQD (reference sequence). The CDR3 DNA reads TGCGCCAGCAGTGAAAAGACTACCCTAAGCACAGATACGCAGTATTTT. Translated, it gives CASSEKTTLSTDTQYF.

The chain couples TRBV4-1 to TRBJ1-1, with D hard to call. V shed 4 bases and J shed 1 base, with 16 bases lying between them. CDR1 MGHRA and CDR2 YSYEKL come from the germline V gene. The CDR3 runs 16 residues. The CDR3 sequence: CASSPIGRRKNTEAFF. As DNA, the CDR3 is TGCGCCAGCAGCCCCATCGGGCGGAGGAAGAACACTGAAGCTTTCTTT.

The chain carries TRBV28 and TRBJ2-7, with 12 positions matching TRBD1. V lost 6 bases, J lost 6 bases, and 6 bases stayed unmatched. This CDR3 comprises 14 residues. Looked up from germline, CDR1 is MDHEN and CDR2 is SYDVKM. The CDR3 is CASRPGTGGCEQYF. The CDR3 bases are TGTGCCAGCAGACCCGGGACAGGGGGCTGCGAGCAGTACTTC.

The chain recombines TRBV4-1 with TRBJ2-4; 7 bases agree with TRBD2. From germline, CDR1 is MGHRA and CDR2 YSYEKL. The CDR3 length is 17 residues. The J segment lost 6 bases and the V segment lost 3 bases, leaving 14 bases of the junction unmatched. Written as DNA, the CDR3 is TGCGCCAGCAGCCAGAAAAGCACCGGGGGGTTCGGAAACATTCAGTACTTC. It yields the protein CASSQKSTGGFGNIQYF.

The chain combines TRBV7-8 with TRBJ2-1, with 10 bases fitting TRBD1. The CDR3 consists of 18 residues. V lost 5 bases and J lost 7; bases outside the gene matches: 17. Germline CDR1 SGHVS, CDR2 FQNEAQ. CDR3 loop: CASSDRDRGPPPRNEQFF. Written as DNA, the CDR3 is TGTGCCAGCAGCGACCGGGACAGGGGCCCCCCACCGAGGAATGAGCAGTTCTTC. The full variable domain, in which reference TRBV7-8 and TRBJ2-1 provide the parts outside the CDR3, is GAGVSQSPRYKVAKRGQDVALRCDPISGHVSLFWYQQALGQGPEFLTYFQNEAQLDKSGLPSDRFFAERPEGSVSTLKIQRTQQEDSAVYLCASSDRDRGPPPRNEQFFGPGTRLTVL.

J is TRBJ1-1 and V is TRBV29-1; D uncertain. The CDR3 loop spans 17 amino acids. Per the germline V gene, CDR1 is SQVTM and CDR2 is ANQGSEA. The V and J ends lost 3 bases and 1 base respectively, with 21 bases between them. The DNA for the CDR3 is TGCAGCGTTGAGGCATCCTCCGGGGTTACGGGGAACACTGAAGCTTTCTTT. It specifies CSVEASSGVTGNTEAFF.

The chain has TRBV30 and TRBJ1-4; 7 nucleotides line up with TRBD1. The V and J ends lost 5 bases and 5 bases, in that order; junction bases with no gene match: 5. Germline V CDR1 and CDR2: GTSNPN, SVGIG (reference sequence). The CDR3 has 13 amino acids. CDR3 nucleotides: TGTGCCTGGGCGGGACAGACAAATGAAAAACTGTTTTTT. Translated: CAWAGQTNEKLFF.

J is TRBJ1-2 and V is TRBV6-5, with no clear D. Germline CDR1 MNHEY, CDR2 SVGAGI. This CDR3 contains 13 residues. Deletions cut 2 bases from V and 4 bases from J, with 8 bases between. The CDR3 is CASSYTNGYGYTF. In nucleotides, the CDR3 is TGTGCCAGCAGTTACACCAACGGCTATGGCTACACCTTC.

The V and J genes are TRBV7-9 and TRBJ1-1, with D possibly being TRBD1 (6 bases). Germline V gene sequence: CDR1 SEHNR, CDR2 FQNEAQ (reference sequence). The CDR3 spans 13 residues. The V and J ends lost 1 base and 11 bases respectively, with 14 bases between them. CDR3 protein: CASSLGMGHRAFF. CDR3 DNA sequence: TGTGCCAGCAGCTTAGGGATGGGACATCGGGCTTTCTTT.